Listed below are T cell receptor beta chains from one sample, sequenced in a study of cytomegalovirus exposure and HLA in healthy donors. TCRdb keeps only in-frame clones here, not all; method: immunoSEQ multiplex PCR. The sample has roughly 170,000 clones; approximately 80% are singletons. The specimen was PBMCs. All receptors derive from a girl aged 2 to 9 in good health and CMV-seropositive. Both conserved end residues are trimmed from each CDR3.

TRBJ1-5,TRBV6-5,ASRQTVSNQPQH
TRBJ2-3,TRBV11-2,ASSLVQGASTDTQY
TRBJ2-1,TRBV27,ATWAGFVGDRQTIEQF
TRBJ2-3,TRBV25-1,ASSERGKGRTSTDTQY
TRBJ2-7,TRBV28,ASSSQGYSYEQY
TRBJ2-1,TRBV27,ASSLSGLVSF
TRBJ2-1,TRBV7-2,ASSLLRDSLF
TRBJ1-2,TRBV27,ASSSVRDRGPLLGYT
TRBJ1-1,TRBV5-6,ASSIGGMNTEAF
TRBJ1-2,TRBV9,ASSGGAGADGYT
TRBJ2-3,TRBV6-5,ASSYASLSSTDTQY
TRBJ2-3,TRBV5-1,ASSLGLAVLTDTQY
TRBJ1-5,TRBV10-2,ASSEYRGRDFSNQPQH
TRBJ1-1,TRBV18,ASSQQTGEGSTEAF
TRBJ1-5,TRBV6-5,ASRPTGSNQPQH
TRBJ1-1,TRBV29-1,SVDWIGDWTEAF
TRBJ2-1,TRBV2,ASNRAIPGGFYNEQF
TRBJ2-7,TRBV7-2,ASSLVWGGNYEQY
TRBJ1-5,TRBV19,ASSIKGVQPQH
TRBJ2-6,TRBV12-5,ASGLVPAGDIGANVLT
TRBJ2-3,TRBV6-1,ASGIATTTDTQY
TRBJ2-3,TRBV5-6,ASSAWGGSTDTQY
TRBJ1-1,TRBV7-8,ASSNGKAAAF
TRBJ2-7,TRBV10-2,ASSEDYSYEQY
TRBJ2-1,TRBV28,ASSSLGRAPNNEQF
TRBJ2-2,TRBV19,ASSIGSWMGQGTGELF
TRBJ2-1,TRBV5-4,ASSPVGHGNEQF
TRBJ2-3,TRBV4-1,ASRTRLAGAYGQY
TRBJ1-2,TRBV6-5,ASSRDRSGGYT
TRBJ2-7,TRBV11-2,ASSRGRGPYEQY
TRBJ2-6,TRBV18,ASSTSDRVAAGANVLT
TRBJ1-2,TRBV30,AWRGLEGASYGYT
TRBJ1-4,TRBV18,ASSLHENEKLF
TRBJ1-1,TRBV5-6,ASSRHPDSYSRGTEAF
TRBJ2-1,TRBV4-1,ASSPLAGGPQGEQF
TRBJ2-2,TRBV6-1,ASRVRGRASGELF
TRBJ1-4,TRBV25-1,ASSHHRPTNEKLF